The entry that follows covers one T cell receptor (beta chain) sequence. Its antigen is as yet unknown. Sequencing was performed with immunoSEQ multiplex PCR; in TCRdb, only in-frame clones are kept and a portion is missing. The sample consists of thousands of clones, around 89% of them appearing once. This sample stems from a study of chemoradiotherapy in HPV16-positive cancers. Study-wide context: Candidate HPV-specific T-cell clones and common TCR motifs came from functional assays in a couple of HPV16-positive patients.

General study points: HPV-specific T cells were functionally defined from only a couple of HPV16-positive patients.

V shed 4 bases and J shed 0 bases, with 10 bases lying between them. Germline V gene data show CDR1 as MNHEY and CDR2 as SMNVEV (reference sequence). The CDR3 covers 14 residues. This material consisted of tumor tissue, taken from a patient who underwent chemoradiotherapy. The receptor was isolated from a human donor with HPV-associated anogenital cancer. The J gene is TRBJ2-7, the V gene TRBV27, with unresolved D. The CDR3 is CASSWAANSYEQYF. In nucleotides, the CDR3 is TGTGCCAGCAGTTGGGCGGCCAACTCCTACGAGCAGTACTTC.